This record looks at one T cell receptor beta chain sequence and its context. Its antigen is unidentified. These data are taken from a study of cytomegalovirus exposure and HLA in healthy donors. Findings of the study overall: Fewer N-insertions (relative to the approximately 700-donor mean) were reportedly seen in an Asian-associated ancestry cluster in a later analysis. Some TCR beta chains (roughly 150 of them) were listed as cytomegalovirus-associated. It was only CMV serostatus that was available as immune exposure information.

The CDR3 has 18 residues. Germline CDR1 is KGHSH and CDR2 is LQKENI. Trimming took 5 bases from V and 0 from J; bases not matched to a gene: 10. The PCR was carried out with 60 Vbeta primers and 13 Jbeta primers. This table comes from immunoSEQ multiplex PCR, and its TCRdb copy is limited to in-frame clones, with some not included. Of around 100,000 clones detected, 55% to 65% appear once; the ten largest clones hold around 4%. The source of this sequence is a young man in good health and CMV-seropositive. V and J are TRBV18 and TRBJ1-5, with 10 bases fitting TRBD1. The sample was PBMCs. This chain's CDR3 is CASSSTGGPFYSNQPQHF. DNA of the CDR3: TGTGCCAGCTCATCGACAGGGGGCCCGTTTTATAGCAATCAGCCCCAGCATTTT.